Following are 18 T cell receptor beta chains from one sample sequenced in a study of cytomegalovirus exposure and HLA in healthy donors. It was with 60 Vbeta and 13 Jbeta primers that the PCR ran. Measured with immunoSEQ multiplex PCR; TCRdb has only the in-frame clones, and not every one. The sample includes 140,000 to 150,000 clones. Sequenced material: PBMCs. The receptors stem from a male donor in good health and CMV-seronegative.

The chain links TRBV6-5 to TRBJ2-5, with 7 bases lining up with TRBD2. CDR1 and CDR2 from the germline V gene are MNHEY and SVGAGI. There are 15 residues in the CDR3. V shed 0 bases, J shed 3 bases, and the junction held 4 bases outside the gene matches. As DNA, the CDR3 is TGTGCCAGCAGTTACTCAGCGGGGACCAAAGAGACCCAGTACTTC. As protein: CASSYSAGTKETQYF.

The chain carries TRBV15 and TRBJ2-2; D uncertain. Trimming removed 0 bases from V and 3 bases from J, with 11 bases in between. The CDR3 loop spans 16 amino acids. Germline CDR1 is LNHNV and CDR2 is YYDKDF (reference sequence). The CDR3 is CATSRDQIRDTGELFF. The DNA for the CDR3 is TGTGCCACCAGCAGAGATCAAATTCGCGACACCGGGGAGCTGTTTTTT.

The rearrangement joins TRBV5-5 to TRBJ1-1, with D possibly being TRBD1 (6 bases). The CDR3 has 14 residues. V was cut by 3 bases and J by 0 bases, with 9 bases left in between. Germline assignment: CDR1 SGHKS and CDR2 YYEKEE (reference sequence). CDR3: CASSWDTLNTEAFF. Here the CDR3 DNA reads TGTGCCAGCAGCTGGGACACCCTGAACACTGAAGCTTTCTTT.

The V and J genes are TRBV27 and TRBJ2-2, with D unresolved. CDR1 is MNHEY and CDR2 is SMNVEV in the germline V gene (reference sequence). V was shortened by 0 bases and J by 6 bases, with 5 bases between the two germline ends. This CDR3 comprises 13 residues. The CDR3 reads CASSLSSAGELFF. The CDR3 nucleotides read TGTGCCAGCAGTTTATCCAGCGCCGGGGAGCTGTTTTTT.

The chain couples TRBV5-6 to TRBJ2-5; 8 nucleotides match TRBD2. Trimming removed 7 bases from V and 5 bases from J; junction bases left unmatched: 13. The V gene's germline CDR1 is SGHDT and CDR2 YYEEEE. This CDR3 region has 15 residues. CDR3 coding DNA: TGTGCCAGCTCCTTCCGGGGGGGCCACAGTGAGACCCAGTACTTC. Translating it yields CASSFRGGHSETQYF.

The CDR3 DNA sequence: TGTGCCAGCAGCATCAACAGGGTTGCGGACTACACCTTC. Translation gives CASSINRVADYTF. The chain is built from TRBV6-5 and TRBJ1-2; possible D gene TRBD1, 6 bases. This CDR3 is 13 amino acids long. Germline V gene sequence: CDR1 MNHEY, CDR2 SVGAGI. Trimming stripped 6 bases from V and 10 bases from J, with 18 bases between.

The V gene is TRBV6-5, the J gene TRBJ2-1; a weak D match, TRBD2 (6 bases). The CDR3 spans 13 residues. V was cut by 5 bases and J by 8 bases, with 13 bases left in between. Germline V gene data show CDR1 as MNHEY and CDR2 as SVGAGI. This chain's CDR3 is CASSLRLGDEQFF. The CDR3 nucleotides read TGTGCCAGCAGTCTCAGACTAGGGGATGAGCAGTTCTTC.

The CDR3 nucleotides are TGTGCCTGGAGCCGGGACACCAACACTGAAGCTTTCTTT. Its protein is CAWSRDTNTEAFF. The chain uses TRBV30 and TRBJ1-1; a possible D gene is TRBD1 (6 bases). The V end lost 3 bases, the J end lost 2 bases, and 10 bases lay between the germline ends. The germline CDR1 and CDR2 sequences are GTSNPN and SVGIG (reference sequence). The CDR3 is made up of 13 amino acids.

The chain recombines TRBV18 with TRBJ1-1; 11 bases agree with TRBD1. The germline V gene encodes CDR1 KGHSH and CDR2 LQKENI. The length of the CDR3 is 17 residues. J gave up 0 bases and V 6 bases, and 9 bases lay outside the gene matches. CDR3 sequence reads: CASSTLGQGAMNTEAFF. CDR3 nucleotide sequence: TGTGCCAGCTCCACGCTCGGACAGGGGGCCATGAACACTGAAGCTTTCTTT.

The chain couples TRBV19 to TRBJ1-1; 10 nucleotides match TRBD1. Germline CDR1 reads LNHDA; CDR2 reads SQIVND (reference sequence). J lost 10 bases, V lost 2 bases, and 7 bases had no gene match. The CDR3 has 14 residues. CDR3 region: CASSIQTGGFGAFF. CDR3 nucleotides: TGTGCCAGTAGTATACAGACAGGGGGCTTCGGAGCTTTCTTT.

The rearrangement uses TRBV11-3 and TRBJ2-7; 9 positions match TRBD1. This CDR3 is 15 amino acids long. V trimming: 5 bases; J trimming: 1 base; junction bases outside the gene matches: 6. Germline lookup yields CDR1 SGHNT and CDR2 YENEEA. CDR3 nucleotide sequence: TGTGCCAGCAGCCCCGGACAGGGGCCTTCCTACGAGCAGTACTTC. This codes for CASSPGQGPSYEQYF.

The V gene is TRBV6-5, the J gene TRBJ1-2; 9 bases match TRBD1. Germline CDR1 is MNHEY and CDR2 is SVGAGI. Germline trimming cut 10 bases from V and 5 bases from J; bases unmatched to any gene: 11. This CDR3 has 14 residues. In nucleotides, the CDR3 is TGTGCCATACGTCCCGGGACAGGGCCATATGGCTACACCTTC. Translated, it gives CAIRPGTGPYGYTF.

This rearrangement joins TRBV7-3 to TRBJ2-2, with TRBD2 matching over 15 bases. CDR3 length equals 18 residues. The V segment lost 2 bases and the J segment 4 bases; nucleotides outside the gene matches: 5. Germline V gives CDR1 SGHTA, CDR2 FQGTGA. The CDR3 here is CASSLLGTSGGTTGELFF. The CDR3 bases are TGTGCCAGCAGCTTACTGGGGACTAGCGGGGGGACCACCGGGGAGCTGTTTTTT.

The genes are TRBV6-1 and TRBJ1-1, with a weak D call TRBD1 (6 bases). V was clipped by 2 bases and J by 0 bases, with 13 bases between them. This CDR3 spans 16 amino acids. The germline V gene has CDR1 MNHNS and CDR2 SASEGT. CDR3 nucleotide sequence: TGTGCCAGCAGTGAAAGGGGAAGGGGGATGAACACTGAAGCTTTCTTT. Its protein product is CASSERGRGMNTEAFF.

CDR3 residues: CASSLGGGVMANEKLFF. CDR3 nucleotides: TGCGCCAGCAGCTTGGGCGGGGGAGTCATGGCTAATGAAAAACTGTTTTTT. The chain carries TRBV5-1 and TRBJ1-4, with D tentatively TRBD1 (5 bases). The V and J ends lost 0 bases and 3 bases respectively, with 15 bases between them. The CDR3 is made up of 17 amino acids. Germline V gene sequence: CDR1 SGHRS, CDR2 YFSETQ.

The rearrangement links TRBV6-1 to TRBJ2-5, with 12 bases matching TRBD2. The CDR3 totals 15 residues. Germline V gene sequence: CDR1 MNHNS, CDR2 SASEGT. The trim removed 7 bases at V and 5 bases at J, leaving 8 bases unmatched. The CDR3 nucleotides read TGTGCCAGCACCTCGAGGACTAGCGGGACGGAGACCCAGTACTTC. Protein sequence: CASTSRTSGTETQYF.

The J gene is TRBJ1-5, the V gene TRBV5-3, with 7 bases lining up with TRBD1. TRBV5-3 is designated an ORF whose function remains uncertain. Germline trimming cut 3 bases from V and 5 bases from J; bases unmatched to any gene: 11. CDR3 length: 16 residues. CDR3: CARSYHRGRGYQPQHF. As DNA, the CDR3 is TGTGCCAGAAGCTATCACAGGGGCCGGGGATATCAGCCCCAGCATTTT.

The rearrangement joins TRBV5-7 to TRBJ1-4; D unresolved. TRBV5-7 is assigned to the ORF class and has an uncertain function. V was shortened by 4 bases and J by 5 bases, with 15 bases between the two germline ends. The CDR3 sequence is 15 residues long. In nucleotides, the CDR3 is TGTGCCAGCAGCAAAGGACGGGGTGGGAATGAAAAACTGTTTTTT. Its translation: CASSKGRGGNEKLFF.